These 30 T cell receptor beta chains were all obtained from the same sample, sequenced in a study of T cells in Graves' hyperthyroidism and ophthalmopathy. What was amplified from RNA transcripts were TCR beta CDR3 regions. HTBI primers drove first-round RT-PCR of the TCR CDR3. MiXCR was run by TCRdb on the multiplex PCR reads, yielding one entry per CDR3 protein. This repertoire shows more than 500,000 distinct CDR3 sequences, 14% found once; its top ten account for around 13%. The sequencing input was blood. The source is a woman aged 40 to 49 with Graves' hyperthyroidism.

This clonotype was recorded many times. The chain joins TRBV13 to TRBJ2-3; 9 bases fit TRBD2. V lost 4 bases, J lost 6 bases, and 2 bases stayed unmatched. The CDR3 is made up of 13 amino acids. Germline CDR1 reads PRHDT; CDR2 reads FYEKMQ (reference sequence). CDR3 DNA sequence: TGTGCCAGCAGCTACCTAGCGGGGGATACGCAGTATTTT. Translation: CASSYLAGDTQYF.

The chain recombines TRBV4-2 with TRBJ1-5; possible D gene TRBD1, 5 bases. This CDR3 spans 14 amino acids. V was trimmed by 0 bases and J by 6 bases, leaving 9 bases between them. Germline CDR1 LGHNA, CDR2 YNFKEQ. CDR3 nucleotide sequence: TGTGCCAGCAGCCAAGATTCCCAGGGTCAGCCCCAGCATTTT. Amino acid sequence: CASSQDSQGQPQHF.

The table lists this clonotype with a few counts. The chain is built from TRBV10-3 and TRBJ2-7; 8 bases align to TRBD1. The CDR3 contains 15 residues. Germline V gene sequence: CDR1 ENHRY, CDR2 SYGVKD. With 3 bases clipped from V and 1 base from J, the junction kept 5 bases outside the gene matches. This chain's CDR3 is CAISEDRGVSYEQYF. The CDR3 bases are TGTGCCATCAGTGAAGACAGGGGTGTTTCCTACGAGCAGTACTTC.

The chain carries TRBV5-1 and TRBJ2-2; tentatively, D is TRBD1 or TRBD2 (5 bases each). Germline values: CDR1 SGHRS, CDR2 YFSETQ. CDR3 length: 16 amino acids. V lost 4 bases to trimming and J lost 5 bases, with 18 bases between them. CDR3 sequence reads: CASSPLPGTPTGELFF. CDR3 nucleotides: TGCGCCAGCAGCCCTCTTCCCGGGACCCCTACCGGGGAGCTGTTTTTT. Combining the CDR3 with reference TRBV5-1 and TRBJ2-2 gives the whole variable domain KAGVTQTPRYLIKTRGQQVTLSCSPISGHRSVSWYQQTPGQGLQFLFEYFSETQRNKGNFPGRFSGRQFSNSRSEMNVSTLELGDSALYLCASSPLPGTPTGELFFGEGSRLTVL.

In this sample, this clonotype turned up many times. V is TRBV11-2 and J is TRBJ1-4; tentative D call: TRBD1 (5 bases). The V end lost 1 base, the J end lost 7 bases, and 10 bases lay between the germline ends. Germline-derived CDR1 and CDR2 are SGHAT and FQNNGV. This CDR3 contains 14 residues. CDR3 protein: CASSLAGTGEKLFF. The CDR3 DNA reads as TGTGCCAGCAGCTTAGCGGGGACGGGTGAAAAACTGTTTTTT.

The chain recombines TRBV6-1 with TRBJ2-3, with D perhaps matching TRBD2 (6 bases). CDR1 and CDR2 (germline): MNHNS, SASEGT. The CDR3 loop spans 14 amino acids. The V gene lost 6 bases and the J gene lost 4 bases, with 14 bases spanning the gap. CDR3 in DNA: TGTGCCAGCAGGGGGAGTCTAGCGCCAGATACGCAGTATTTT. Amino acid sequence: CASRGSLAPDTQYF.

There are many counts of this clonotype. The chain links TRBV20-1 to TRBJ1-2; TRBD1 aligns across 11 bases. V lost 3 bases and J lost 7; bases outside the gene matches: 10. The V gene's germline CDR1 is DFQATT and CDR2 SNEGSKA (reference sequence). CDR3 length: 15 residues. The CDR3 sequence is CSARARTGGGSGYTF. The CDR3 nucleotides read TGCAGTGCTAGGGCAAGGACAGGGGGCGGTAGTGGCTACACCTTC.

This clonotype was seen at least ten times. V usage is TRBV27 and J usage is TRBJ2-3, with unresolved D. Germline V lookup: CDR1 MNHEY, CDR2 SMNVEV (reference sequence). This CDR3 contains 15 residues. Trimming took 10 bases from V and 0 from J, leaving 17 bases between them. CDR3: CATRLGSSSTDTQYF. CDR3 bases: TGTGCCACCCGTTTAGGGTCATCTAGCACAGATACGCAGTATTTT.

This clonotype was found a few times. The chain joins TRBV4-1 to TRBJ2-3; the D is unclear. This CDR3 is 14 amino acids long. With 0 bases removed from V and 1 base from J, the gap between germline ends came to 5 bases. The germline V gene has CDR1 MGHRA and CDR2 YSYEKL. The CDR3 spells CASSQDMGTDTQYF. The CDR3 DNA reads TGCGCCAGCAGCCAAGATATGGGCACAGATACGCAGTATTTT.

This clonotype has at least ten counts. The genes are TRBV28 and TRBJ1-5; a possible D gene is TRBD1 (5 bases). Between the trimmed V and J ends, which lost 6 bases and 6 bases, there was a span of 18 bases. CDR1 and CDR2 (germline): MDHEN, SYDVKM. The CDR3 sequence is 15 residues long. DNA of the CDR3: TGTGCCAGCAGCCCCCGGTGGCAGGGCATTCAGCCCCAGCATTTT. Protein sequence: CASSPRWQGIQPQHF.

This clonotype was picked up many times. The V gene is TRBV7-8, the J gene TRBJ1-1; 10 nucleotides align to TRBD1. Germline CDR1 SGHVS, CDR2 FQNEAQ. This CDR3 is built from 15 residues. V dropped 2 bases and J dropped 4; count of bases not matched to a gene: 4. The CDR3 DNA reads as TGTGCCAGCAGCTTAACCCGGGACAGGGGCACTGAAGCTTTCTTT. Protein: CASSLTRDRGTEAFF.

This clonotype was seen many times. The chain combines TRBV6-1 with TRBJ1-4; unclear D gene. The CDR3 has 14 amino acids. Per germline, CDR1 MNHNS and CDR2 SASEGT. V was trimmed by 7 bases and J by 8 bases, leaving 17 bases between them. The CDR3 bases are TGTGCCAGCACCGAGGAAGGGCGAACAGAAAAACTGTTTTTT. This gives the protein CASTEEGRTEKLFF.

Remarks on this clonotype: A junction end diverges from the germline sequence, so it may reflect a read error. The V and J genes are TRBV19 and TRBJ1-1; D is unclear. This CDR3 is built from 13 residues. CDR1 and CDR2 from the germline V gene are LNHDA and SQIVND (reference sequence). The CDR3 DNA follows: TGTGCCAGTACCGGGTTGGCCGTCACTGAAGCTTCCTTT. Amino acids: CASTGLAVTEASF.

This clonotype appeared many times. This chain connects TRBV18 to TRBJ2-2; TRBD2 agrees at 8 bases. The CDR3 runs 16 residues. From germline, CDR1 is KGHSH and CDR2 LQKENI. J lost 5 bases, V lost 1 base, and 6 bases had no gene match. CDR3 amino acids: CASSPRSGSVTGELFF. The CDR3 nucleotides read TGTGCCAGCTCACCACGCAGCGGGAGTGTGACCGGGGAGCTGTTTTTT.

This clonotype showed up many times. The rearrangement uses TRBV5-1 and TRBJ1-2; 7 bases line up with TRBD1. J lost 3 bases, V lost 0 bases, and 8 bases had no gene match. This CDR3 is built from 16 residues. Germline V gene lookup returns CDR1 SGHRS and CDR2 YFSETQ. The CDR3 DNA reads TGCGCCAGCAGCTTGGGCGGGACAGCAATTCACTATGGCTACACCTTC. This codes for CASSLGGTAIHYGYTF.

The chain uses TRBV6-1 and TRBJ1-5; maybe TRBD1 (5 bases). Germline CDR1 MNHNS, CDR2 SASEGT. The ends were cut back, 2 bases at V and 7 bases at J, with 15 bases in the middle. The length of the CDR3 is 15 residues. The CDR3 DNA reads as TGTGCCAGCAGTGAATGGGGACGGGGGATGCAGCCCCAGCATTTT. Protein: CASSEWGRGMQPQHF.

This clonotype was seen at least ten times. The chain has TRBV6-1 and TRBJ2-2; TRBD2 aligns across 12 bases. The CDR3 is 16 amino acids. Germline V CDR1 and CDR2: MNHNS, SASEGT. V dropped 6 bases and J dropped 4; count of bases not matched to a gene: 6. CDR3 sequence reads: CASRVGLAGLTGELFF. The CDR3 DNA is TGTGCCAGCAGAGTCGGACTAGCGGGGCTCACCGGGGAGCTGTTTTTT.

As to this clonotype: Germline is not matched at one junction end, which may reflect a read error. The chain combines TRBV19 with TRBJ1-1, with 7 positions matching TRBD1. This CDR3 comprises 14 residues. Germline assignment: CDR1 LNHDA and CDR2 SQIVND (reference sequence). The DNA of the CDR3 is TGTGCCAGTAGTTTTGGGACAGAAAACACTGAAGCTCTCTTT. Amino acid sequence: CASSFGTENTEALF.

In this sample, this clonotype turned up many times. The chain has TRBV12-3 or TRBV12-4 and TRBJ2-5; 7 bases agree with TRBD2. The CDR3 has 17 amino acids. The J segment lost 3 bases and the V segment lost 7 bases, leaving 17 bases of the junction unmatched. The CDR3 reads CASKGVRVAGVKETQYF. The CDR3 region has the DNA TGTGCCAGCAAGGGCGTCAGGGTAGCGGGTGTAAAAGAGACCCAGTACTTC.

This clonotype was found many times. This chain uses TRBV11-2 with TRBJ2-1; a weak D match, TRBD2 (5 bases). The CDR3 runs 15 residues. Germline CDR1 reads SGHAT; CDR2 reads FQNNGV. V was pared by 1 base and J by 8 bases, with 15 bases between. The CDR3 spells CASSLVGGLWDEQFF. The CDR3 coding sequence is TGTGCCAGCAGCTTAGTGGGCGGACTCTGGGATGAGCAGTTCTTC.

This clonotype has a count of ten or more. The chain joins TRBV2 to TRBJ2-7; perhaps TRBD1 as D (5 bases). The CDR3 totals 15 residues. Germline V gene sequence: CDR1 SNHLY, CDR2 FYNNEI. The V and J ends lost 4 bases and 1 base respectively, with 14 bases between them. The CDR3 here is CASSAVETVSYEQYF. Written as DNA, the CDR3 is TGTGCCAGCAGTGCGGTCGAGACAGTTTCCTACGAGCAGTACTTC. The complete variable domain, with remaining parts taken from reference TRBV2 and TRBJ2-7, reads EPEVTQTPSHQVTQMGQEVILRCVPISNHLYFYWYRQILGQKVEFLVSFYNNEISEKSEIFDDQFSVERPDGSNFTLKIRSTKLEDSAMYFCASSAVETVSYEQYFGPGTRLTVT.

The sample holds many counts of this clonotype. The DNA of the CDR3 is TGTGCCAGCAGCTCTCGGACTAGCGGCTACGAGCAGTACTTC. The encoded protein is CASSSRTSGYEQYF. The V and J genes are TRBV7-2 and TRBJ2-7, with 10 nucleotides matching TRBD2. This CDR3 comprises 14 residues. Germline CDR1 reads SGHTA; CDR2 reads FQGNSA. The V and J ends lost 4 bases and 3 bases, in that order; junction bases with no gene match: 3. Combining the CDR3 with reference TRBV7-2 and TRBJ2-7 gives the whole variable domain GAGVSQSPSNKVTEKGKDVELRCDPISGHTALYWYRQSLGQGLEFLIYFQGNSAPDKSGLPSDRFSAERTGGSVSTLTIQRTQQEDSAVYLCASSSRTSGYEQYFGPGTRLTVT.

Many counts were recorded for this clonotype. The genes are TRBV30 and TRBJ1-2, with 8 bases identical to TRBD1. The CDR3 is 15 residues long. The germline CDR1 and CDR2 sequences are GTSNPN and SVGIG (reference sequence). The trim removed 0 bases at V and 8 bases at J, leaving 11 bases unmatched. CDR3 sequence (DNA): TGTGCCTGGAGTGTGAAAAATGGCAGGGGGCGCGGCTACACCTTC. It codes for CAWSVKNGRGRGYTF. Drawing the rest from reference TRBV30 and TRBJ1-2, the complete variable domain is SQTIHQWPATLVQPVGSPLSLECTVEGTSNPNLYWYRQAAGRGLQLLFYSVGIGQISSEVPQNLSASRPQDRQFILSSKKLLLSDSGFYLCAWSVKNGRGRGYTFGSGTRLTVV.

The chain links TRBV9 to TRBJ2-7, with D perhaps assigned TRBD1 or TRBD2 (5 bases each). V lost 0 bases, J lost 3 bases, and 19 bases lay in between. CDR3 length equals 17 residues. Germline lookup yields CDR1 SGDLS and CDR2 YYNGEE. In nucleotides, the CDR3 is TGTGCCAGCAGCGTAGAACCCCGAGGGGATAACTACTACGAGCAGTACTTC. Its protein product is CASSVEPRGDNYYEQYF. Variable domain in full (rest from reference TRBV9 and TRBJ2-7): DSGVTQTPKHLITATGQRVTLRCSPRSGDLSVYWYQQSLDQGLQFLIQYYNGEERAKGNILERFSAQQFPDLHSELNLSSLELGDSALYFCASSVEPRGDNYYEQYFGPGTRLTVT.

This clonotype came up many times. The chain combines TRBV27 with TRBJ2-3, with D perhaps TRBD2 (7 bases). The CDR3 totals 16 residues. V gave up 2 bases and J gave up 2 bases, with 14 bases separating them. Germline CDR1 reads MNHEY; CDR2 reads SMNVEV (reference sequence). Here the CDR3 DNA reads TGTGCCAGCAGTTTAGGGGGGGCGCTTACCACAGATACGCAGTATTTT. Protein sequence: CASSLGGALTTDTQYF.

The chain uses TRBV19 and TRBJ1-4; no definite D call. V lost 3 bases to trimming and J lost 0 bases, with 11 bases between them. Germline CDR1 is LNHDA and CDR2 is SQIVND (reference sequence). CDR3 length equals 16 residues. CDR3 in DNA: TGTGCCAGTAGTATCGGGAGCGGATCAACTAATGAAAAACTGTTTTTT. This encodes CASSIGSGSTNEKLFF.

This clonotype was recorded at least ten times. V is TRBV28 and J is TRBJ2-3; TRBD1 is a possible D gene (5 bases). This CDR3 has 14 residues. CDR1 MDHEN and CDR2 SYDVKM come from the germline V gene. Trimming shortened V by 5 bases and J by 2 bases, and 11 bases separated the two germline ends. The CDR3 nucleotides read TGTGCCAGCAGTCAGGGTGCTTTCACAGATACGCAGTATTTT. It specifies CASSQGAFTDTQYF. Full variable domain (outside the CDR3, taken from reference TRBV28 and TRBJ2-3): DVKVTQSSRYLVKRTGEKVFLECVQDMDHENMFWYRQDPGLGLRLIYFSYDVKMKEKGDIPEGYSVSREKKERFSLILESASTNQTSMYLCASSQGAFTDTQYFGPGTRLTVL.

This clonotype was observed at least ten times. This rearrangement joins TRBV20-1 to TRBJ1-4, with D maybe TRBD1 (5 bases). The CDR3 totals 14 residues. The ends were cut back, 6 bases at V and 3 bases at J, with 14 bases in the middle. Germline V gene sequence: CDR1 DFQATT, CDR2 SNEGSKA (reference sequence). The CDR3 is CSAHFRAANEKLFF. Here the CDR3 DNA reads TGCAGTGCCCATTTCAGGGCAGCTAATGAAAAACTGTTTTTT.

This clonotype was observed many times. V and J are TRBV6-1 and TRBJ1-1, with 8 bases lining up with TRBD1. The CDR3 spans 16 residues. J gave up 5 bases and V 0 bases, and 8 bases lay outside the gene matches. The germline V gene encodes CDR1 MNHNS and CDR2 SASEGT. As DNA, the CDR3 is TGTGCCAGCAGTGAAGCTTCGGGACAGGAGGGGACTGAAGCTTTCTTT. This sequence encodes CASSEASGQEGTEAFF.

The table lists this clonotype with many counts. The gene calls are TRBV10-1 and TRBJ2-7; 7 bases are a match to TRBD1. V was clipped by 4 bases and J by 2 bases; unmatched bases: 2. The CDR3 spans 13 residues. CDR1 is WNHNN and CDR2 is SYGVQD in the germline V gene (reference sequence). The CDR3 sequence is CASSAGTAYEQYF. The CDR3 DNA is TGCGCCAGCAGTGCCGGGACAGCCTACGAGCAGTACTTC.